The 3 T cell receptor beta chains presented below share a single source sample, sequenced in a study of metastatic and nonmetastatic thyroid tumors. No treatment had been given to any patient before thyroid surgery. Using MiXCR, TCRdb reanalyzed the PCR reads. The sample yields about 21,000 clones, roughly 18% seen once. Sequencing was performed on blood. All receptors come from a male donor with papillary thyroid cancer or a benign thyroid nodule (not recorded which). Some clones in this sample may be carry-over from other donors' samples.

V is TRBV6-2 or TRBV6-3 and J is TRBJ2-1; D gene unclear. There are 13 residues in the CDR3. Germline loops: CDR1 MNHEY, CDR2 SVGEGT. V was clipped by 0 bases and J by 7 bases, with 7 bases between them. CDR3 DNA sequence: TGTGCCAGCAGTTACTCGTCCGGGAATGAGCAGTTCTTC. Protein sequence: CASSYSSGNEQFF.

The table lists this clone with many counts. This chain links TRBV9 with TRBJ2-7, with D perhaps TRBD1 or TRBD2 (5 bases each). Trimming left V 1 base short and J 2 bases short, with 10 bases between. Germline V gene sequence: CDR1 SGDLS, CDR2 YYNGEE. The CDR3 runs 14 residues. CDR3 in amino acids: CASSVQGVPYEQYF. The CDR3, as DNA: TGTGCCAGCAGCGTACAGGGAGTCCCCTACGAGCAGTACTTC.

This clone has at least ten counts. A junction end diverges from the germline sequence, so it may reflect a read error. The genes are TRBV7-9 and TRBJ1-1; D is undetermined. This CDR3 comprises 14 residues. The germline V gene encodes CDR1 SEHNR and CDR2 FQNEAQ (reference sequence). This CDR3 is CASSVPGGYTEALF. Written as DNA, the CDR3 is TGTGCCAGCAGCGTCCCAGGTGGATACACTGAAGCTCTCTTT.